This T cell receptor beta chain was identified during a study of graft-versus-host responses after intestinal transplantation. Study in general: In this cohort, recipients had multivisceral, liver-intestinal, or isolated intestinal transplants. Findings and caveats of the study: Early HvG declines after transplant were associated with peak circulating GvH clone levels.

The table came from immunoSEQ multiplex PCR; TCRdb's copy has only in-frame clones and leaves some out. The sample lists around 87,000 clones, roughly 92% occurring once. Germline-derived CDR1 and CDR2 are SGDLS and YYNGEE. CDR3 length equals 15 residues. V lost 3 bases, J lost 8 bases, and 10 bases stayed unmatched. On this clone: Its antigen is undetermined.

The sequence came from a human donor who was the organ donor for an intestinal transplant. The gene calls are TRBV9 and TRBJ1-1; 10 positions match TRBD1. Specimen: unstimulated CD8+ T cells sorted from spleen or lymph node cells, collected before transplant. As DNA, the CDR3 is TGTGCCAGCAGCGGAGGGACAGGGGCTATAGCCGAAGCTTTCTTT. Its protein product is CASSGGTGAIAEAFF.